What follows is one TCR beta chain and its context. Its antigen is not identified. This sample is drawn from a study of blood T cells in healthy people across ages. Regarding the study as a whole: Estimates drawn from one million T cells were deemed to understate diversity.

Isolated per sample were at least 6 million PBMCs. The use of a sample-barcoded 5' primer and a J-beta primer mix characterized a second PCR of roughly 7 to 11 cycles. Every sample produced at least 3 million CDR3-containing paired-end reads. TCRdb re-derived calls from the 5' RACE reads in MiXCR, one entry per CDR3 protein. The sample records over a million distinct CDR3 sequences, approximately 42% being singletons. The material sequenced was blood. The sequence came from a woman between 18 and 29 years old in good health.

The CDR3 nucleotides read TGTGCCACCAGCAGAGACTTCTCCTACGAGCAGTACTTC. It is translated as CATSRDFSYEQYF. The V call is TRBV15, the J call TRBJ2-7, with D hard to call. This CDR3 is built from 13 residues. The V end was cut by 0 bases, the J end by 0 bases, with 3 bases between. CDR1 is LNHNV, CDR2 YYDKDF, per germline (reference sequence).